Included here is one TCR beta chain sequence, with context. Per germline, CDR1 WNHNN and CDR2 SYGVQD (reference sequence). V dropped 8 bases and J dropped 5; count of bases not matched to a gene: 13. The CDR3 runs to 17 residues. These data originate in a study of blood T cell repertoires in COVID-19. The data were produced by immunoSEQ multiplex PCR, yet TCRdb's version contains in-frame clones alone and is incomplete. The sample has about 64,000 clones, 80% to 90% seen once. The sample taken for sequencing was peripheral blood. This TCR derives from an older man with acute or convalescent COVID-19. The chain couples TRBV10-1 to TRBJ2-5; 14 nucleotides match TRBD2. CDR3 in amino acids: CASFRLAGGPRGETQYF. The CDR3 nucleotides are TGCGCCAGCTTTAGACTAGCGGGGGGGCCGAGGGGGGAGACCCAGTACTTC.